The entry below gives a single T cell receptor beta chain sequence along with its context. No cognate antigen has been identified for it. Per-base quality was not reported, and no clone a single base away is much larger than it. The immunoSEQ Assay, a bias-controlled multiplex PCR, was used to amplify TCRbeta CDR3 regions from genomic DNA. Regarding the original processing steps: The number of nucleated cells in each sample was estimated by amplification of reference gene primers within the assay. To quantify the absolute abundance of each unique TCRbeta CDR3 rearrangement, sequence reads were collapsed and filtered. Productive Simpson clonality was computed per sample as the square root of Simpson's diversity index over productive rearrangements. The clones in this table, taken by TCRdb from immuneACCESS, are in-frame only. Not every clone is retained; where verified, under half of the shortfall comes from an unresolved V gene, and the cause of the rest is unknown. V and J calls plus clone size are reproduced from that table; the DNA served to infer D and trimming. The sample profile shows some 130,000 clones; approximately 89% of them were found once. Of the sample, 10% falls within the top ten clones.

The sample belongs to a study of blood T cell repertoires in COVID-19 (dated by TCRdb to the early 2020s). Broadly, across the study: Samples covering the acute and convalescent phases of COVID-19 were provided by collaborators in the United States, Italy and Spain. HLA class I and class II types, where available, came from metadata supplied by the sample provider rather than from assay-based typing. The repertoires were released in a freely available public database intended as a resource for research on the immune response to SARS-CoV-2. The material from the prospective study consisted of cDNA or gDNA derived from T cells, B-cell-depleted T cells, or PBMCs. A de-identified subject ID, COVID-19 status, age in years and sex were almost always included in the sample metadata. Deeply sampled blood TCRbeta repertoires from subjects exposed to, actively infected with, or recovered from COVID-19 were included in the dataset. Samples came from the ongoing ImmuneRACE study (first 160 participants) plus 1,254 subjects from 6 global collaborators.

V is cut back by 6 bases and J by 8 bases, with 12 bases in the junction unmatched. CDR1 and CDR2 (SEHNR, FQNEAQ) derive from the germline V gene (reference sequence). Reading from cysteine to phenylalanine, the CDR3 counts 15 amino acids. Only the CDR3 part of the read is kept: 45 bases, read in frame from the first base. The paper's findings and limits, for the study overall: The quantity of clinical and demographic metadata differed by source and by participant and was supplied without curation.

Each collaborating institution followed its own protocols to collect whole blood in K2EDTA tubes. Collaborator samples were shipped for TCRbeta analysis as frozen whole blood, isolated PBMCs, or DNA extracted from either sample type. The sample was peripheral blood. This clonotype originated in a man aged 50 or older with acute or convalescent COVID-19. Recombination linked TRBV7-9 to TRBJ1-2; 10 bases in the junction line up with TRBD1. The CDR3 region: CASSRRDRGEGGYTF. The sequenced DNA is TGTGCCAGCAGTCGCCGGGACAGGGGAGAGGGAGGCTACACCTTC.